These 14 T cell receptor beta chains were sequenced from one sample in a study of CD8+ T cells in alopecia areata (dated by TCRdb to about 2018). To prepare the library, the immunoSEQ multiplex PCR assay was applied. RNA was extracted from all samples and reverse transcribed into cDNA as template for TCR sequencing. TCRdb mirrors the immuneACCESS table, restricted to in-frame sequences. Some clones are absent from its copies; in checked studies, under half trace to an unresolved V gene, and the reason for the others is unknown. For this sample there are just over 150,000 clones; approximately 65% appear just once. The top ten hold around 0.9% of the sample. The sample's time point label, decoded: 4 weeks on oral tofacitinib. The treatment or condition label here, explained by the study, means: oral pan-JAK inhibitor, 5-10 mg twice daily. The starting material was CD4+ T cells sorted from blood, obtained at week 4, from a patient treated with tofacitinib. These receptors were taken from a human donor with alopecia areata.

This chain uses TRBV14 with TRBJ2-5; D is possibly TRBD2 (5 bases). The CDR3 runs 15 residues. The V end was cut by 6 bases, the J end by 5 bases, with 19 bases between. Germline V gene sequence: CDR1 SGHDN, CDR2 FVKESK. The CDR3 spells CASSPTVRAGETQYF. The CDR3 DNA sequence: TGTGCCAGCAGTCCCACCGTGCGTGCGGGCGAGACCCAGTACTTC.

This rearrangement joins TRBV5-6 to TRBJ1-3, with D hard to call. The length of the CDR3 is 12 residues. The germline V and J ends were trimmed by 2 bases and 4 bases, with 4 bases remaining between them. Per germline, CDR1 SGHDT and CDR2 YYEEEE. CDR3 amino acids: CASSFGGNTIYF. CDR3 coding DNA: TGTGCCAGCAGCTTTGGAGGAAACACCATATATTTT. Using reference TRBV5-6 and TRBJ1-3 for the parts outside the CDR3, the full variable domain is DAGVTQSPTHLIKTRGQQVTLRCSPKSGHDTVSWYQQALGQGPQFIFQYYEEEERQRGNFPDRFSGHQFPNYSSELNVNALLLGDSALYLCASSFGGNTIYFGEGSWLTVV.

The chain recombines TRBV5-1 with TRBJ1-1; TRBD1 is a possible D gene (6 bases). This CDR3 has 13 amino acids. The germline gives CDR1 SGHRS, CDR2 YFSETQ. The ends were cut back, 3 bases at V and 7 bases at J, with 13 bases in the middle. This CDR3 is CASSYTGQNEAFF. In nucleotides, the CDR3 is TGCGCCAGCAGCTATACAGGGCAGAATGAAGCTTTCTTT.

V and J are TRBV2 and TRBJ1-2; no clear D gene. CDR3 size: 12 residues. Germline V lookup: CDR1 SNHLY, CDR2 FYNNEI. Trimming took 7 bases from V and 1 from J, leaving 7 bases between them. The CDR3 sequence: CASNWGNYGYTF. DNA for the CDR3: TGTGCCAGCAATTGGGGTAACTATGGCTACACCTTC.

The CDR3, as DNA: TGTGCCATCAGTGAGTCATACCCGGAAGGCTCTGGGGCCAACGTCCTGACTTTC. Its protein product is CAISESYPEGSGANVLTF. This chain joins TRBV10-3 and TRBJ2-6; D gene uncertain. The V end was cut by 0 bases, the J end by 0 bases, with 12 bases between. This CDR3 is built from 18 residues. Germline V gives CDR1 ENHRY, CDR2 SYGVKD.

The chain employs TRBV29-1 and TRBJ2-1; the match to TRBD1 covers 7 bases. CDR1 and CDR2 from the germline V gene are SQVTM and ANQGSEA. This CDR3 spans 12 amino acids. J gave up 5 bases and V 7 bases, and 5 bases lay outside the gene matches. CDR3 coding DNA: TGCAGCGGGGGACAGCAAAACAATGAGCAGTTCTTC. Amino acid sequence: CSGGQQNNEQFF.

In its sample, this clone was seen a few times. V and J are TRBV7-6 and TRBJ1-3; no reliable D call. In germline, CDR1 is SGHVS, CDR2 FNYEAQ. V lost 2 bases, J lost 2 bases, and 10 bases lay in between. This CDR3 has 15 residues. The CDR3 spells CASSLFSGAGNTIYF. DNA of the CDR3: TGTGCCAGCAGCTTATTTTCCGGGGCTGGAAACACCATATATTTT.

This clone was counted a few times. For the CDR3, the DNA is TGCGCCAGCAGCTCGACCATCGACAGGGGGCGCGGGCAGTACTTC. As protein: CASSSTIDRGRGQYF. This chain links TRBV5-1 with TRBJ2-7; 10 bases align to TRBD1. V lost 3 bases to trimming and J lost 9 bases; unmatched junction nucleotides: 12. The V gene's germline CDR1 is SGHRS and CDR2 YFSETQ. The CDR3 totals 15 residues.

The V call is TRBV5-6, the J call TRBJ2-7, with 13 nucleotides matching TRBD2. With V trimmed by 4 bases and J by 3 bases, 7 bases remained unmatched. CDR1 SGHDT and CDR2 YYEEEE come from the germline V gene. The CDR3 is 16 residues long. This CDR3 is CASSDLGLAGRYEQYF. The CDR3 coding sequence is TGTGCCAGCAGCGATCTGGGACTAGCGGGGCGCTACGAGCAGTACTTC.

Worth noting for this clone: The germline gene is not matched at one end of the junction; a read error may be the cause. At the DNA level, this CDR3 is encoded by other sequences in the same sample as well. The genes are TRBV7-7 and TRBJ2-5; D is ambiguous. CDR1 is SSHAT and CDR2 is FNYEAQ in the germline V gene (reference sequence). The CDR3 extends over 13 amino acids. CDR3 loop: CASSLGSQETQYF. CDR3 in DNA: TGTGCTAGCAGCTTGGGCAGTCAAGAGACCCAGTACTTC.

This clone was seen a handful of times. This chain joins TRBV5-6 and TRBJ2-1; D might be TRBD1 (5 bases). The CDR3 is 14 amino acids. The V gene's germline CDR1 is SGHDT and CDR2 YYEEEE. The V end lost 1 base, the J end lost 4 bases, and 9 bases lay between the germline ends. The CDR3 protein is CASSLPDRYNEQFF. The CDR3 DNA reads TGTGCCAGCAGCTTGCCAGACAGATACAATGAGCAGTTCTTC.

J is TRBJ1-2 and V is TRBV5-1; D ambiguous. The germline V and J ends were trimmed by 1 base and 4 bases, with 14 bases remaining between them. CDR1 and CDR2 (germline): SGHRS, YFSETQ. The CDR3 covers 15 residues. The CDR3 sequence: CASSLSRVGSYGYTF. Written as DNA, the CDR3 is TGCGCCAGCAGCTTGTCGAGGGTCGGCTCCTATGGCTACACCTTC.

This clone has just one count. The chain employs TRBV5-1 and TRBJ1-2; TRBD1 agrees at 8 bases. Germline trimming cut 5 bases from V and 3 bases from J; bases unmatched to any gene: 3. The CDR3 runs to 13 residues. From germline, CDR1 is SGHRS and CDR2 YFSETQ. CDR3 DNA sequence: TGCGCCAGCAGTGGACAGGGACACTATGGCTACACCTTC. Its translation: CASSGQGHYGYTF.

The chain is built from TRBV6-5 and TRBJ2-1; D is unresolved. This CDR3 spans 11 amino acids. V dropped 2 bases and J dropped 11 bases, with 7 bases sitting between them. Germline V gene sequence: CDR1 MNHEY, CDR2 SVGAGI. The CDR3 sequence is CASSYVGKQFF. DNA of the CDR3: TGTGCCAGCAGTTACGTCGGCAAGCAGTTCTTC.